Here is one T cell receptor (beta chain) with its context. The sample belongs to a study of T cells expressing NK-cell markers. The CDR3 covers 15 residues. Per germline, CDR1 SEHNR and CDR2 FQNEAQ (reference sequence). One entry per CDR3 protein, without DNA, is what TCRdb gives after re-calling the 5' RACE reads. This sample's table has about 410,000 distinct CDR3 sequences. The sequenced sample consisted of blood T cells: a sorted CD56 or NKG2C T cell subset, CD4+ or CD8+ T cells, or bulk PBMC T cells (not recorded which). The genes are TRBV7-9 and TRBJ2-2. The source of this sequence is a woman aged 50 to 60 in good health. CDR3 loop: CASSKTDANTGELFF.